The entry that follows covers one T cell receptor (beta chain) sequence. The target antigen is unknown. The PCR used 60 Vbeta and 13 Jbeta primers. Generated by immunoSEQ multiplex PCR, the TCRdb table keeps only in-frame clones and is missing some. There are fewer than 150,000 clones in the sample, with about 2.5% held by the top ten. The entry originates in a study of cytomegalovirus exposure and HLA in healthy donors. The study, taken as a whole, reports: About 87% or about 30% of the time was how often most TCR beta V segments were productive, according to an earlier analysis. What a later analysis reportedly showed was that an Asian-associated ancestry cluster had fewer N-insertions than the roughly 670-donor mean.

The source is a man between 35 and 55 years old in good health and CMV-seronegative. Sequenced input: PBMCs.

The chain's CDR3 is CASSPPGSYGYTF. For the CDR3, the DNA is TGCGCCAGCAGCCCTCCGGGTTCTTATGGCTACACCTTC. This chain connects TRBV5-1 to TRBJ1-2; D remains ambiguous. Per germline, CDR1 SGHRS and CDR2 YFSETQ. V was clipped by 4 bases and J by 5 bases, with 12 bases between them. There are 13 residues in the CDR3.